The entry below gives a single T cell receptor (beta chain) sequence along with its context. No antigen is known for it. The missing conserved phenylalanine or tryptophan at the end of this CDR3 makes a read error likely. This entry comes from a study of T cell repertoires in cytomegalovirus infection (dated by TCRdb to 2018 to 2020). About the investigation overall: Donor HLA type was relevant to the analysis, because carriage of CMV infection together with the matching HLA type was indicated by public TCR beta signatures. Here is what the overall study found, with its caveats: In both this cohort and an independent roughly 360-donor cohort, the cumulative frequency of public TCR beta family members distinguished carriers of CMV infection plus the relevant HLA type. The ex vivo response was dominated by HLA-C-restricted CMV-specific TCR beta clonotypes, and the single most frequent clonotype in two of eight donors was supplied by these HLA-C-restricted clonotypes.

From V the trimming removes 1 base and from J it removes 1 base, while the gene matches leave 2 bases of the junction unaccounted for. 15 amino acids form the CDR3, both terminal residues included. Of the read, only the CDR3 DNA is kept; its 45 bases are in frame from base 1. Sequences SGHVS (CDR1) and FNYEAQ (CDR2) are obtained from the germline V gene. TCRdb names Illumina HiSeq 1500 as the instrument used. TCRdb passed the public sequencing reads through fastp at Q25 and MiXCR, retaining productive beta sequences. Duplicate CDR3 protein sequences are folded into a single record with the most common DNA and genes. In all, the sample holds 350,000 to 500,000 distinct CDR3 sequences, and roughly 30% of those were seen once. The ten largest clones add up to roughly 13% of the sample.

The rearrangement combines TRBV7-6 with TRBJ2-7; 9 of the junction bases match TRBD2. This clonotype was obtained from a human donor in good health (CMV status not recorded). Some clones in this sample may be carry-over from other donors' samples. Sequencing was carried out using PBMCs. The CDR3 here reads CASSLEAGGSYEQYL. Here is the DNA: TGTGCCAGCAGCTTAGAAGCGGGGGGATCCTACGAGCAGTACTTA.